The present T cell receptor (beta chain) was sequenced within a study of CD4 and CD8 cells across lung adenocarcinoma regions. Via MiXCR, TCRdb re-called the PCR reads, giving one row per CDR3 protein. The profile covers approximately 12,000 distinct CDR3 sequences, with about 56% appearing a single time and 35% to 40% taken by the ten largest. Localized lung adenocarcinoma, a non-small cell lung cancer, affected the donors. CDR3 length equals 13 residues. Trimming left V 1 base short and J 7 bases short, with 8 bases between. Germline-derived CDR1 and CDR2 are MNHNS and SASEGT. This TCR came from a female donor with lung adenocarcinoma. The CD4 and CD8 labels of this study may be unreliable. This chain connects TRBV6-1 to TRBJ2-1; TRBD1 is a possible D gene (6 bases). The sample was CD8+ T cells from the margin of a lung tumor. The CDR3 nucleotides read TGTGCCAGCAGTGAAGGGACAGTTAATGAGCAGTTCTTC. Translation: CASSEGTVNEQFF.